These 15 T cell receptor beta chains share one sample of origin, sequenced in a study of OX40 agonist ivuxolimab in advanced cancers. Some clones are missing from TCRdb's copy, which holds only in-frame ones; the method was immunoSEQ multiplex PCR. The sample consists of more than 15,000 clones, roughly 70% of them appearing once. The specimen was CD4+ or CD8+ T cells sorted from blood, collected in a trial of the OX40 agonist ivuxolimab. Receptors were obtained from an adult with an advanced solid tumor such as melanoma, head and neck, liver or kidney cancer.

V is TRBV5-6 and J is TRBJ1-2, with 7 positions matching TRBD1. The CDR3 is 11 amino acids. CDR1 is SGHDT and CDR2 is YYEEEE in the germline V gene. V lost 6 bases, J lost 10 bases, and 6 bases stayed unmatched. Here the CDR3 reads CASNLDRDYTF. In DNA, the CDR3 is TGTGCCAGCAACCTCGACAGGGACTACACCTTC.

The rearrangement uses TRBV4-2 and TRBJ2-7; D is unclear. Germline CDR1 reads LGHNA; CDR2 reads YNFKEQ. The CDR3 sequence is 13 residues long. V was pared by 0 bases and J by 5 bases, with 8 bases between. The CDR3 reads CASSQDLGNEQYF. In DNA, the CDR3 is TGTGCCAGCAGCCAAGATCTCGGCAACGAGCAGTACTTC.

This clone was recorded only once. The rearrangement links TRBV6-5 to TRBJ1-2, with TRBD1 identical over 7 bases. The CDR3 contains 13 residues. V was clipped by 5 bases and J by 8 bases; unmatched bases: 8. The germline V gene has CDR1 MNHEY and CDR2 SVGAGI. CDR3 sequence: CASSQGTVGGYTF. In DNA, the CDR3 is TGTGCCAGCAGTCAGGGGACAGTAGGGGGCTACACCTTC.

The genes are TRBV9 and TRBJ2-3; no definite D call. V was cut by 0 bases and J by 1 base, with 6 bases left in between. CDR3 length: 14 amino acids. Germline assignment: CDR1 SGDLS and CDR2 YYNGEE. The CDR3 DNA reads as TGTGCCAGCAGCGTAGGACTTCGCACAGATACGCAGTATTTT. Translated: CASSVGLRTDTQYF.

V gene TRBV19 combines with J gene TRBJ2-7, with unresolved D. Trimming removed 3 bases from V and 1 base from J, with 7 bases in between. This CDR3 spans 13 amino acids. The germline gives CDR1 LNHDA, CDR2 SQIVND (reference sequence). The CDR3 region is CASSMAASYEQYF. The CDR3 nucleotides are TGTGCCAGTAGTATGGCCGCTTCCTACGAGCAGTACTTC. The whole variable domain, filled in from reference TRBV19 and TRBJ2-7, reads DGGITQSPKYLFRKEGQNVTLSCEQNLNHDAMYWYRQDPGQGLRLIYYSQIVNDFQKGDIAEGYSVSREKKESFPLTVTSAQKNPTAFYLCASSMAASYEQYFGPGTRLTVT.

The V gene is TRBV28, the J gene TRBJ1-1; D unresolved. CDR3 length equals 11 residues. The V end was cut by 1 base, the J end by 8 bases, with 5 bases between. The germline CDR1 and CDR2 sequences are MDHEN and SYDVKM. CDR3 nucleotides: TGTGCCAGCAGTTTATCGGTGGAAGCTTTCTTT. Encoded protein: CASSLSVEAFF.

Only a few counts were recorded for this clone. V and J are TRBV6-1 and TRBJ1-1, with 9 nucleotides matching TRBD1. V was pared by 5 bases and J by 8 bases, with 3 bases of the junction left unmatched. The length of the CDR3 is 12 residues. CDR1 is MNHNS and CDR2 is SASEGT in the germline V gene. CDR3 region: CASSIQGAEAFF. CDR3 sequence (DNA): TGTGCCAGCAGTATACAGGGGGCAGAAGCTTTCTTT.

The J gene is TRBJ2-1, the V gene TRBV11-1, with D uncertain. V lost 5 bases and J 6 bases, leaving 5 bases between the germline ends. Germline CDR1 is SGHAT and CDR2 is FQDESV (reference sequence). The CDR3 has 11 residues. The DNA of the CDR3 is TGTGCCAGCAGCACGACCAATGAGCAGTTCTTC. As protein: CASSTTNEQFF.

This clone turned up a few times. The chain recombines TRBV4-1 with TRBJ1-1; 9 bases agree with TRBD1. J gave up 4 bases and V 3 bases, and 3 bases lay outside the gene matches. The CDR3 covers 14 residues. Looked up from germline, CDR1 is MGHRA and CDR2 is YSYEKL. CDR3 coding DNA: TGCGCCAGCAGCCACCGGACAGGGGCCACTGAAGCTTTCTTT. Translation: CASSHRTGATEAFF.

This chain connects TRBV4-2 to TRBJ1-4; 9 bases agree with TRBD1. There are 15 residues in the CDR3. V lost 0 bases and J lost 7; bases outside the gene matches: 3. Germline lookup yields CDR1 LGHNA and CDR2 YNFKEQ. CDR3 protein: CASSQEQGAGEKLFF. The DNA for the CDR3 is TGTGCCAGCAGCCAAGAACAGGGGGCCGGTGAAAAACTGTTTTTT.

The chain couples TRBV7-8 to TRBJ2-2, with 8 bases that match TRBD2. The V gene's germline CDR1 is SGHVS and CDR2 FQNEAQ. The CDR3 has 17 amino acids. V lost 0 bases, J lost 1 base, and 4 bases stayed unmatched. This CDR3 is CASSLAPGLENTGELFF. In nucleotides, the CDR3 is TGTGCCAGCAGCTTAGCCCCGGGACTAGAGAACACCGGGGAGCTGTTTTTT.

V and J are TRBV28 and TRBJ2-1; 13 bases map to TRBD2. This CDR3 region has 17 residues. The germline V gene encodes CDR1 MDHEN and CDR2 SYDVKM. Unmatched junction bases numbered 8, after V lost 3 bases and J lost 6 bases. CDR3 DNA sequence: TGTGCCAGCAGTTTGGTAGGACTAGCGGGAGTAGGCAATGAGCAGTTCTTC. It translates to CASSLVGLAGVGNEQFF.

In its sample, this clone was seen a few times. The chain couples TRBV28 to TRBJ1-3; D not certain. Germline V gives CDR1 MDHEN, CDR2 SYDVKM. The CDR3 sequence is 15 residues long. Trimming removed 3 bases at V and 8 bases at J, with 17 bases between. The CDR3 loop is CASSLEVGIPDTIYF. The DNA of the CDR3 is TGTGCCAGCAGTTTGGAAGTGGGGATCCCGGACACCATATATTTT.

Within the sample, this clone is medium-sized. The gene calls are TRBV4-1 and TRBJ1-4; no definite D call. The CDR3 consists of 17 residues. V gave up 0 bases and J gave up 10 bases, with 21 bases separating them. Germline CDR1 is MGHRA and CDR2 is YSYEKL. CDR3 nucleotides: TGCGCCAGCAGCCAAGAGGGATTCGGCCAGGCATTAGGAAAACTGTTTTTT. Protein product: CASSQEGFGQALGKLFF.

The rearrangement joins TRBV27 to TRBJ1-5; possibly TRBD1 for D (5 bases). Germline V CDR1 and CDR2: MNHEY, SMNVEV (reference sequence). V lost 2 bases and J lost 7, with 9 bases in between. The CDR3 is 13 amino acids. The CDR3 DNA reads TGTGCCAGCAGTTTAACCCAGGGCCAGCCCCAGCATTTT. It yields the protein CASSLTQGQPQHF.